This TCR beta chain came from a study of cytomegalovirus exposure and HLA in healthy donors (dated by TCRdb to 2017 to 2019). Regarding the research as a whole: The 670 or so repertoires of the first cohort and the approximately 130 validation repertoires were produced on the same platform, according to a later analysis. The aim of the study was to test whether cataloging public T cell receptors could identify signatures of past pathogen exposure. A separate validation cohort of roughly 120 different subjects was used in addition to the roughly 640-subject first cohort. To predict cytomegalovirus infection status, the study brought together high-throughput TCR immunosequencing, statistical association of individual TCRs with disease status, and machine learning. The study at large found these results: A later analysis lacked HLA typing for the validation cohort, so it scored co-occurrence in that cohort across all 120 or so repertoires. Subsequent analysis determined that TCRs grouped into clusters in the first cohort also showed a tendency toward co-occurrence across the roughly 110 validation repertoires, and approximately 94% of cluster scores exceeded 0. Most TCR sequences were observed very rarely across donors, whereas some public TCRs were present in many individuals. A total of roughly 160 TCR beta chains were listed by the study as associated with cytomegalovirus. In vitro tests confirmed that a few of the cytomegalovirus-associated TCR beta chains recognize cytomegalovirus antigens. The authors suggested that the approach could potentially be generalized to other disease states and immunological phenotypes. In both the original and validation cohorts, the classifier was reported to diagnose cytomegalovirus status with high specificity and sensitivity.

The CDR3 holds 14 amino acids from the cysteine to the phenylalanine. Only the CDR3 DNA is retained, 42 bases long and in frame from the first base. The germline V gene yields SGHTS for CDR1 and YDEGEE for CDR2. V trim: 0 bases; J trim: 7 bases; unmatched bases: 6. Donors formed part of the validation cohort, which comprised about 130 subjects and was distinct from the first cohort of several hundred subjects. As to this clone: The target of this receptor is not known. No much larger clonotype is one base removed from it; base qualities were not supplied.

Library preparation used the immunoSEQ multiplex PCR assay. Per the source publication's procedure: To diagnose cytomegalovirus status from the catalog of TCR beta chain sequences, a statistical classification framework was built. TCRdb limited this immuneACCESS table to in-frame rearrangements with V and J called. A share of clones is missing; checked studies link under half to unresolved V genes, and the rest is unexplained. V and J calls and clone size are as listed in that table; D and trimming were resolved from the DNA. The sample data list 150,000 to 180,000 clones, and around nine tenths of these were observed just once. In total, the top ten clones hold about 22% of the sample.

The specimen sequenced was PBMCs. The rearrangement combines TRBV5-8 with TRBJ2-7; TRBD1 matches 8 bases in the middle. The sequence derives from a man younger than 30 in good health and CMV-seropositive. This receptor carries the CDR3 CASSLVQGAEEQYF. The sequenced DNA is TGTGCCAGCAGCTTGGTCCAGGGGGCGGAGGAGCAGTACTTC. The CDR3 plus the reference TRBV5-8 and TRBJ2-7 genes for the other parts give the full variable domain: EAGVTQSPTHLIKTRGQQATLRCSPISGHTSVYWYQQALGLGLQFLLWYDEGEERNRGNFPPRFSGRQFPNYSSELNVNALELEDSALYLCASSLVQGAEEQYFGPGTRLTVT.